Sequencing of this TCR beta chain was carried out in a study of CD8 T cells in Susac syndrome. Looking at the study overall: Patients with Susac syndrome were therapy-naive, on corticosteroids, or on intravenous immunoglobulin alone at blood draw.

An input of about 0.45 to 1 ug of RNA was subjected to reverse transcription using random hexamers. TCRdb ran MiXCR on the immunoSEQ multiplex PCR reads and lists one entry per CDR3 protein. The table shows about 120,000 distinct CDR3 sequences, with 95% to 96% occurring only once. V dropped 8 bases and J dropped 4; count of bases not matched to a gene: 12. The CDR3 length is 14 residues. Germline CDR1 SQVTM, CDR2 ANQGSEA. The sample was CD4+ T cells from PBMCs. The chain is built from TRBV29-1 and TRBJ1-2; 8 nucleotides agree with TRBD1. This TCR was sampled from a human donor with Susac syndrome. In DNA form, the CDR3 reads TGCAGCTTTACTACCAGGGGGCCTGGCTATGGCTACACCTTC. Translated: CSFTTRGPGYGYTF.